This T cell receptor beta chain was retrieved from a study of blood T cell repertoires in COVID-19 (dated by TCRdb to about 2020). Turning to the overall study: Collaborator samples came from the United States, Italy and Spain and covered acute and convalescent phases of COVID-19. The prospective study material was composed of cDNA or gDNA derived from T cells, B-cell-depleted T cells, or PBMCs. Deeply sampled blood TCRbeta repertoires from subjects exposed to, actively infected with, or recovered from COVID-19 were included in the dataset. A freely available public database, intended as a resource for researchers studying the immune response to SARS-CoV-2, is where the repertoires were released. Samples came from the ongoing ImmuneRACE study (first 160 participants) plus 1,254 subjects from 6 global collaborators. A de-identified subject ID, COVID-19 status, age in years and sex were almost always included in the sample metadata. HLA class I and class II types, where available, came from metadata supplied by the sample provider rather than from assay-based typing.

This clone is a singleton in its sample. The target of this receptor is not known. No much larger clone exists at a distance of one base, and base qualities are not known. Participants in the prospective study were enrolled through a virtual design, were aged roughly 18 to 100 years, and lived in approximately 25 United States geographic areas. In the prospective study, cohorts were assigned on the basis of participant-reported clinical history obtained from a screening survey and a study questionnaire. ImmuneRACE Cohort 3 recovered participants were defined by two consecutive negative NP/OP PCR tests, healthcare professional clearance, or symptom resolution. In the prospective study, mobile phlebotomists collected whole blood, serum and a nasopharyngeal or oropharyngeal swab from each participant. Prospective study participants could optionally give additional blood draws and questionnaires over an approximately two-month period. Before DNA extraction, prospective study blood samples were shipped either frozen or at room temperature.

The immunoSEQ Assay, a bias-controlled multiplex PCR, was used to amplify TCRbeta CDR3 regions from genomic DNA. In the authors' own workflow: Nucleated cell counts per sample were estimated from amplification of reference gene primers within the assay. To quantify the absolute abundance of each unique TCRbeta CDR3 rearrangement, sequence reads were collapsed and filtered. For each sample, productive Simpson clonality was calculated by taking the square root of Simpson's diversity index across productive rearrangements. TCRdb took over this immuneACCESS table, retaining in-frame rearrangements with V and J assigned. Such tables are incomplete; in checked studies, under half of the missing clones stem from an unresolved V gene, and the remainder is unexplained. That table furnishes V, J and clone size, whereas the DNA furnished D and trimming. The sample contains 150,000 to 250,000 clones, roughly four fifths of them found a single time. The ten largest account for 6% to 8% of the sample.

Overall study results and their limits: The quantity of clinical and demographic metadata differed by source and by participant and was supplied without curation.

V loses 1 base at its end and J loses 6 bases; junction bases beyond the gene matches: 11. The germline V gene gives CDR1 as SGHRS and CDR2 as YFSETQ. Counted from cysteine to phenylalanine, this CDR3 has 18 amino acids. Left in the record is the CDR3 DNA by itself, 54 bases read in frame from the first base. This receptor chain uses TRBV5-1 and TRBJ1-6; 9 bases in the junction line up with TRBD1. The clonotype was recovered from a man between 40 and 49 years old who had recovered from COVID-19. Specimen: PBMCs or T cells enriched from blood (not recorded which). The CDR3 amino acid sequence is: CASSLKGQGEFSNSPLHF. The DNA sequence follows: TGCGCCAGCAGCTTGAAGGGACAGGGTGAGTTCTCTAATTCACCCCTCCACTTT.